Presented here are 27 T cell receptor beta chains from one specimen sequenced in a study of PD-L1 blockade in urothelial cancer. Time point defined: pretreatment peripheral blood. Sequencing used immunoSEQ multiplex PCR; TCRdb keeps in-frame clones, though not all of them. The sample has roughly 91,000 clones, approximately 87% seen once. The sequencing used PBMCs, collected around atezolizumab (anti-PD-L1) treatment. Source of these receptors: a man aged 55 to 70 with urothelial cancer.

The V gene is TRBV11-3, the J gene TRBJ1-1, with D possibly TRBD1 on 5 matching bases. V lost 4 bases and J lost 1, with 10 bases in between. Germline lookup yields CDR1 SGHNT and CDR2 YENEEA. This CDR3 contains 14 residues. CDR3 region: CASSSGQRNTEAFF. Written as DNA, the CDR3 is TGTGCCAGCAGCTCTGGACAAAGGAACACTGAAGCTTTCTTT.

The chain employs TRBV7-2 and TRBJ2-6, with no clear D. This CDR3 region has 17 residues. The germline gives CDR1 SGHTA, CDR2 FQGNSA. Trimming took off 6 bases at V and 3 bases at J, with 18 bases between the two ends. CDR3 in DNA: TGTGCCAGCAGGGCGGCGGCACCTGGGTATGGGGCCAACGTCCTGACTTTC. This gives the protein CASRAAAPGYGANVLTF.

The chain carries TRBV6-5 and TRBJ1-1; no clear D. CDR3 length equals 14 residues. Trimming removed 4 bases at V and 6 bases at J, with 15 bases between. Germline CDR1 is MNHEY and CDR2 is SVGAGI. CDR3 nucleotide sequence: TGTGCCAGCAGTTCCACGGACTTATCCCCTGAAGCTTTCTTT. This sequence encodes CASSSTDLSPEAFF.

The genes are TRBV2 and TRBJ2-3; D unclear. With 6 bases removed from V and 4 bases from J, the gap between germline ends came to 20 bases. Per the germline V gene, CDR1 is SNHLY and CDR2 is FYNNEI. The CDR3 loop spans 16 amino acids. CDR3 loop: CASRVEVNYVADTQYF. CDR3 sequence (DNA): TGTGCCAGCAGAGTCGAGGTGAATTATGTCGCAGATACGCAGTATTTT. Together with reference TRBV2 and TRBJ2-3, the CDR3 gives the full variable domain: EPEVTQTPSHQVTQMGQEVILRCVPISNHLYFYWYRQILGQKVEFLVSFYNNEISEKSEIFDDQFSVERPDGSNFTLKIRSTKLEDSAMYFCASRVEVNYVADTQYFGPGTRLTVL.

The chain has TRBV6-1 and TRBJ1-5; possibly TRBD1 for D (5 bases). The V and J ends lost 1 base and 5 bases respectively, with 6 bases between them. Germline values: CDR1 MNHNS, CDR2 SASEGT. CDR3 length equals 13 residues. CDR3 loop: CASSEGGDQPQHF. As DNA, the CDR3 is TGTGCCAGCAGTGAAGGGGGGGATCAGCCCCAGCATTTT.

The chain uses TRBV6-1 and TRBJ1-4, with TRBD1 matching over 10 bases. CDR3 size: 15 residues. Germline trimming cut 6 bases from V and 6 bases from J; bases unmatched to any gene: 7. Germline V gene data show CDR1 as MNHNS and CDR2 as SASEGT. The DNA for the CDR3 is TGTGCCAGCAGCTTGGGACAGGGGCTTCATGAAAAACTGTTTTTT. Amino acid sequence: CASSLGQGLHEKLFF.

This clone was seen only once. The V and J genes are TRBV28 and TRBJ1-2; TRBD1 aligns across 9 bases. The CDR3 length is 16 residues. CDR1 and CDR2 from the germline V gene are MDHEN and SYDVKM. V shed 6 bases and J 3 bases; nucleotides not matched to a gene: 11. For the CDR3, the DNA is TGTGCCAGCAGGGGGGGACAGGGAGTGATCGACTATGGCTACACCTTC. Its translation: CASRGGQGVIDYGYTF.

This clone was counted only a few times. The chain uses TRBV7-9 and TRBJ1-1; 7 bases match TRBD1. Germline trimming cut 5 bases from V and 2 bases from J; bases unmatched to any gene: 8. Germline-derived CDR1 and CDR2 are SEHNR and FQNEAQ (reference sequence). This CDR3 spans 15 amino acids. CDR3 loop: CASSPFGTVNTEAFF. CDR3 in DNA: TGTGCCAGCAGCCCATTCGGGACAGTCAACACTGAAGCTTTCTTT.

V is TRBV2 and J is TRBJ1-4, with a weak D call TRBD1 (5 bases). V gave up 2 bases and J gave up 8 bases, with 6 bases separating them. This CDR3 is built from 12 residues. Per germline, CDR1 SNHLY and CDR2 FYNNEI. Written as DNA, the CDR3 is TGTGCCAGCAGTGAACCAGGGGAAAAACTGTTTTTT. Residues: CASSEPGEKLFF.

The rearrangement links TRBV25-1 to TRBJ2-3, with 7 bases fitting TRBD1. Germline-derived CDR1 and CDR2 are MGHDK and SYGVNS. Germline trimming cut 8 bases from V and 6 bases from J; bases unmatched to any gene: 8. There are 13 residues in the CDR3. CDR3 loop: CASGRQGTDTQYF. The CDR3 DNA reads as TGTGCCAGCGGCCGACAGGGAACGGATACGCAGTATTTT.

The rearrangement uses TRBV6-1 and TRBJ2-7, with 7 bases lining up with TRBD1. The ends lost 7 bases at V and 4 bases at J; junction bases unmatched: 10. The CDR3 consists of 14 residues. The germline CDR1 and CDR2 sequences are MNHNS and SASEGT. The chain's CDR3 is CASTLETGWYEQYF. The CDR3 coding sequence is TGTGCCAGCACTCTCGAGACAGGGTGGTACGAGCAGTACTTC.

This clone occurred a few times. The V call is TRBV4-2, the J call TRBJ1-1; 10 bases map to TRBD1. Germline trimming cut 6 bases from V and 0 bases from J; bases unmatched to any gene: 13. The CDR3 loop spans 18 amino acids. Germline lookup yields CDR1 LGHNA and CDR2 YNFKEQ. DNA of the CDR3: TGTGCCAGCAGGGGCCCGGGACAGGGGCTCTTCTTGAACACTGAAGCTTTCTTT. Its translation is CASRGPGQGLFLNTEAFF.

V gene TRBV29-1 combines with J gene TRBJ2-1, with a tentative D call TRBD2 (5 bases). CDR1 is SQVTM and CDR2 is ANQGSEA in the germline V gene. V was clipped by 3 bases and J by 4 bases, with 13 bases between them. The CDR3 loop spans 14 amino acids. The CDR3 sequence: CSVDLVRDYNEQFF. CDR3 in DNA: TGCAGCGTTGATTTGGTACGGGATTACAATGAGCAGTTCTTC.

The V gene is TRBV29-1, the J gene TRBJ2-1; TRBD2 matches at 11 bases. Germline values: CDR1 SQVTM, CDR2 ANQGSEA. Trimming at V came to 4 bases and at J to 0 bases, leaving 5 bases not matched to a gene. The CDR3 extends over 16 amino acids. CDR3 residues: CSVATTSGSSYNEQFF. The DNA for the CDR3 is TGCAGCGTTGCCACCACTAGCGGGAGCTCCTACAATGAGCAGTTCTTC.

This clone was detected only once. The CDR3 protein is CASSFEYSYEQYF. The DNA of the CDR3 is TGTGCCAGCAGCTTCGAGTACTCCTACGAGCAGTACTTC. V gene TRBV5-4 combines with J gene TRBJ2-7, with D unclear. The ends were cut back, 2 bases at V and 0 bases at J, with 6 bases in the middle. The CDR3 sequence is 13 residues long. Germline lookup yields CDR1 SGHNT and CDR2 YYREEE (reference sequence).

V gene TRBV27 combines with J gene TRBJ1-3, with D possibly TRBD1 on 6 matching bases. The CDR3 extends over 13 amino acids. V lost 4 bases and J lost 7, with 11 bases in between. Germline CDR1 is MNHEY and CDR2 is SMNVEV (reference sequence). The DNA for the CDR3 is TGTGCCAGCAGTTCCCGGCAGGGGAACACCATATATTTT. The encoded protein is CASSSRQGNTIYF.

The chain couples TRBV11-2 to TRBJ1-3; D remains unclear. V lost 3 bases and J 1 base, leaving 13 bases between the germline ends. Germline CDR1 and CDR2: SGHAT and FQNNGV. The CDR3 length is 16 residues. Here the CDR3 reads CASSFRYRQSGNTIYF. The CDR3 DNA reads TGTGCCAGCAGCTTTAGGTACCGACAATCTGGAAACACCATATATTTT. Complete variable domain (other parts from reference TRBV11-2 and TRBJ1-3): EAGVAQSPRYKIIEKRQSVAFWCNPISGHATLYWYQQILGQGPKLLIQFQNNGVVDDSQLPKDRFSAERLKGVDSTLKIQPAKLEDSAVYLCASSFRYRQSGNTIYFGEGSWLTVV.

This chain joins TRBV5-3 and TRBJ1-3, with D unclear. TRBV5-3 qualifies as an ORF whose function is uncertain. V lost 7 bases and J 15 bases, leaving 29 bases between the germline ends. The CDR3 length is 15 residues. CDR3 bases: TGTGCCAGACCGCCTTCGGGCAGTCGCGAGGAGGACCAATATTTT. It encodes CARPPSGSREEDQYF.

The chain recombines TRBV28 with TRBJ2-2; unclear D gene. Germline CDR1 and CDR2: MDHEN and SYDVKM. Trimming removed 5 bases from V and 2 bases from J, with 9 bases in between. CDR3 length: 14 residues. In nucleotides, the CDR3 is TGTGCCAGCAGTGCCTGGAGAAACACCGGGGAGCTGTTTTTT. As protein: CASSAWRNTGELFF.

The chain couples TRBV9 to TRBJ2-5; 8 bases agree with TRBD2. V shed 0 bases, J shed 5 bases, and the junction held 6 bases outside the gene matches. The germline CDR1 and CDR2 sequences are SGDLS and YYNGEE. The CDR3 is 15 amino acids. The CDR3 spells CASSVVAGGVETQYF. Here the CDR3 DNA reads TGTGCCAGCAGCGTAGTGGCGGGGGGCGTGGAGACCCAGTACTTC. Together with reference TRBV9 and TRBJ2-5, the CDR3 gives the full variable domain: DSGVTQTPKHLITATGQRVTLRCSPRSGDLSVYWYQQSLDQGLQFLIQYYNGEERAKGNILERFSAQQFPDLHSELNLSSLELGDSALYFCASSVVAGGVETQYFGPGTRLLVL.

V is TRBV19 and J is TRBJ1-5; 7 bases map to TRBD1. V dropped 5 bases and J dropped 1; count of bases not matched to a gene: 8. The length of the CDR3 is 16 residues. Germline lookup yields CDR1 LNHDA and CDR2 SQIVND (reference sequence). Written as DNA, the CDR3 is TGTGCCAGTAGTCCTCTTCAGGGGGTAAGCAATCAGCCCCAGCATTTT. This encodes CASSPLQGVSNQPQHF.

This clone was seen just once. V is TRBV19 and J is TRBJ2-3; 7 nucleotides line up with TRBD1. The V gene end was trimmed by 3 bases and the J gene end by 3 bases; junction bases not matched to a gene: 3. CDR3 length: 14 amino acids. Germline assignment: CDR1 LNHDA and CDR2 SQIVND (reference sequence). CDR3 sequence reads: CASSMYRGTDTQYF. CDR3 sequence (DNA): TGTGCCAGTAGTATGTACAGGGGAACAGATACGCAGTATTTT.

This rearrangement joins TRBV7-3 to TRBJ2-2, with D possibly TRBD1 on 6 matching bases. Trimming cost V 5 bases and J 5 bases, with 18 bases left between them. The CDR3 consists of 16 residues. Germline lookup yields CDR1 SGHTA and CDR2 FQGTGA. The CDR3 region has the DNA TGTGCCAGCAGCGCACCAGAACAGGGAAGAACCGGGGAGCTGTTTTTT. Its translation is CASSAPEQGRTGELFF.

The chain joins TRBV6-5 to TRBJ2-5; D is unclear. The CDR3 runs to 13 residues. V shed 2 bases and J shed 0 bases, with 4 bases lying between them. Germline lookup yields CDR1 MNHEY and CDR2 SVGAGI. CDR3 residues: CASSYQYQETQYF. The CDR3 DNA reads TGTGCCAGCAGTTACCAGTACCAAGAGACCCAGTACTTC.

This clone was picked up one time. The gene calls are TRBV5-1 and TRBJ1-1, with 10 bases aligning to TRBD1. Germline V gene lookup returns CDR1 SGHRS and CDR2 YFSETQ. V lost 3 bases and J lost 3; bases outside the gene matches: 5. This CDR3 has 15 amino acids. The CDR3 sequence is CASSWRQGADTEAFF. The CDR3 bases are TGCGCCAGCAGCTGGAGACAGGGGGCGGACACTGAAGCTTTCTTT.

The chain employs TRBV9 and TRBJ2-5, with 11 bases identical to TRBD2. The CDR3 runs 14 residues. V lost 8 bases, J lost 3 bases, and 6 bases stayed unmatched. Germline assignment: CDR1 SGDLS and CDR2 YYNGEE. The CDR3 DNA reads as TGTGCCAGTAAATTGGGACTAGCGGAAGAGACCCAGTACTTC. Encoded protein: CASKLGLAEETQYF. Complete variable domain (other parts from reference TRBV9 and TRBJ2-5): DSGVTQTPKHLITATGQRVTLRCSPRSGDLSVYWYQQSLDQGLQFLIQYYNGEERAKGNILERFSAQQFPDLHSELNLSSLELGDSALYFCASKLGLAEETQYFGPGTRLLVL.

The CDR3 coding sequence is TGTGCCAGCAGGCTAGAAGCGGGAGCCACCCAAGAGACCCAGTACTTC. This encodes CASRLEAGATQETQYF. The chain couples TRBV2 to TRBJ2-5; the match to TRBD2 covers 8 bases. Germline assignment: CDR1 SNHLY and CDR2 FYNNEI. CDR3 length: 16 amino acids. J lost 1 base, V lost 6 bases, and 10 bases had no gene match.